Included here is one TCR beta chain sequence, with context. The data were taken from a study of blood T cell repertoires in COVID-19. CDR1 is SNHLY, CDR2 FYNNEI, per germline. Trimming shortened V by 3 bases and J by 10 bases, and 13 bases separated the two germline ends. The CDR3 has 14 residues. Clinical history reported by participants formed the basis on which cohorts were assigned. The data were produced by immunoSEQ multiplex PCR, yet TCRdb's version contains in-frame clones alone and is incomplete. The sample has around 280,000 clones; roughly 85% are singletons. The receptor comes from a woman between 35 and 50 years old who had recovered from COVID-19. The sample was PBMCs or T cells enriched from blood (not recorded which). This rearrangement joins TRBV2 to TRBJ1-6; TRBD1 is a possible D gene (5 bases). The CDR3 reads CASSDRAAYSPLHF. In nucleotides, the CDR3 is TGTGCCAGCAGTGACAGGGCGGCTTACTCACCCCTCCACTTT.